The clone carrying this T cell receptor (beta chain) showed up many times. Exclusion of a patient resulted from uncontrolled infection, other autoimmune disease, pregnancy or lactation. Diagnostic decisions used clinical symptoms, serum thyroxine and TRAb, thyroid ultrasound and orbital computed tomography. This entry is derived from a study of T cells in Graves' hyperthyroidism and ophthalmopathy. Amplified TCR beta CDR3 regions derived from RNA transcripts. Researchers ran a first-round RT-PCR on the TCR CDR3 using the HTBI primer set. MiXCR, applied by TCRdb to the multiplex PCR reads, yields one record per CDR3 protein. The data show about 300,000 distinct CDR3 sequences, approximately 19% seen once. The CDR3 extends over 11 amino acids. With 6 bases removed from V and 7 bases from J, the gap between germline ends came to 9 bases. In germline, CDR1 is MDHEN, CDR2 SYDVKM.

Sequencing was carried out using blood. The clonotype originates from a man aged 50-59 years with Graves' ophthalmopathy. The V call is TRBV28, the J call TRBJ1-1; D call uncertain. DNA of the CDR3: TGTGCCAGCAGGGGTCGAGTTGAAGCTTTCTTT. It yields the protein CASRGRVEAFF. Full variable domain (remainder filled in from reference TRBV28 and TRBJ1-1): DVKVTQSSRYLVKRTGEKVFLECVQDMDHENMFWYRQDPGLGLRLIYFSYDVKMKEKGDIPEGYSVSREKKERFSLILESASTNQTSMYLCASRGRVEAFFGQGTRLTVV.